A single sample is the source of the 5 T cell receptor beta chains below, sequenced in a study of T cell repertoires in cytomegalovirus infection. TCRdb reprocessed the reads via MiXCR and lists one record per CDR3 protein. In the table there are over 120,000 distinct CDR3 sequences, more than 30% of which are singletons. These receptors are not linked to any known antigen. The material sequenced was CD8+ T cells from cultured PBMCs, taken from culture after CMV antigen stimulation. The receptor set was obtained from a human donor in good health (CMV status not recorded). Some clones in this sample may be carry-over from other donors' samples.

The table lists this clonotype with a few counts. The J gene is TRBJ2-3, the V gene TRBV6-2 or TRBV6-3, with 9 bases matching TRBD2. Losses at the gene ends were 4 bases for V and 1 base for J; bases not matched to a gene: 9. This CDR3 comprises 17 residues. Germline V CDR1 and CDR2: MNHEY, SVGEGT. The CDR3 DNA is TGTGCCAGCAGTTCAGGACGGGAGCGGGGGGGCACAGATACGCAGTATTTT. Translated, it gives CASSSGRERGGTDTQYF.

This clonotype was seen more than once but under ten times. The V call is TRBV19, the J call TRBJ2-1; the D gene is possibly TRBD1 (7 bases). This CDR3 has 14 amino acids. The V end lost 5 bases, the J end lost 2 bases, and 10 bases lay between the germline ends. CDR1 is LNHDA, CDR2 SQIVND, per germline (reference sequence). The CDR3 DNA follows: TGTGCCAGTAGTGTCAGGGGGGCCTACAATGAGCAGTTCTTC. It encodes CASSVRGAYNEQFF.

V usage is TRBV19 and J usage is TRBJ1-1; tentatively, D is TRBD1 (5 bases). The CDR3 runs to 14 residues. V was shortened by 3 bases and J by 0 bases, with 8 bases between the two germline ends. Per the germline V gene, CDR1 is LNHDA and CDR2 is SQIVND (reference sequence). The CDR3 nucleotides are TGTGCCAGTAGTATGGGACTCATGAACACTGAAGCTTTCTTT. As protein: CASSMGLMNTEAFF.

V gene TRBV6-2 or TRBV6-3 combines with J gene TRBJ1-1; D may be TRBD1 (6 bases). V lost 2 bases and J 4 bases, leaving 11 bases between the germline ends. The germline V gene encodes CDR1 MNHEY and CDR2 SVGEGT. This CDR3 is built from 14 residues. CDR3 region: CASSYGGQGTEAFF. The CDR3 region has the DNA TGTGCCAGCAGTTACGGGGGGCAGGGCACTGAAGCTTTCTTT.

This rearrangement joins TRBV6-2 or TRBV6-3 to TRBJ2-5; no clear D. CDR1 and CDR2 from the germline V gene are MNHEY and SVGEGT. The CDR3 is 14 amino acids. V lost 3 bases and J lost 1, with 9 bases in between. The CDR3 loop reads CASSYLEFQETQYF. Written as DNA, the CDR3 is TGTGCCAGCAGTTATCTGGAATTCCAAGAGACCCAGTACTTC.